This T cell receptor (beta chain) was captured in a study of blood T cell repertoires in COVID-19. Authors' processing steps: Researchers report that nucleated cell counts were estimated from reference gene primer amplification. The assay was immunoSEQ multiplex PCR, and TCRdb's table has in-frame clones only and misses some. V, J and clone size reflect that table, while D and trimming were determined from the DNA. The table lists 150,000 to 200,000 clones, roughly 90% of them singletons. The receptor was derived from a man in his forties or fifties with acute or convalescent COVID-19. The sample was peripheral blood.

The CDR3 region is CASSDFGRETQYF. The DNA for the CDR3 is TGTGCCAGCAGTGATTTCGGGAGGGAGACCCAGTACTTC. The rearrangement uses TRBV25-1 and TRBJ2-5; 7 bases match TRBD2. The CDR3 is made up of 13 amino acids. The trim removed 3 bases at V and 5 bases at J, leaving 3 bases unmatched. Looked up from germline, CDR1 is MGHDK and CDR2 is SYGVNS.